This TCR beta chain is drawn from a study of healthy donors' naive CD4 and CD8 T cells. For this clonotype: Its cognate antigen is unknown.

Study-wide results and caveats: Positive CDR3 charge linked to CD4+ cells, negative to CD8+ cells. Naive CD4+ and CD8+ cells reportedly differed in usage of most V and J genes. Bulk sequencing left alpha and beta chains unpaired. Homeostatic proliferation of naive T cells was not examined as a bias source.

Each TCR library used roughly 0.45 ug of total RNA and a linear amplification protocol. TCRdb passed the reads through MiXCR, listing each CDR3 protein once. The table lists 200,000 or so distinct CDR3 sequences, about 74% of them singletons. The receptor was derived from a pool of human donors in good health; the sample pools cells from several healthy donors. The specimen sequenced was naive CD4+ and CD8+ T cells sorted from blood, pooled from several donors.

CDR3 nucleotides: TGCAGTGCTGCACACCCCTCGGGTATTAGCGGGGAGCTGTTTTTT. Amino acids: CSAAHPSGISGELFF. The genes are TRBV20-1 and TRBJ2-2; D remains ambiguous. In germline, CDR1 is DFQATT, CDR2 SNEGSKA (reference sequence). V shed 5 bases and J shed 7 bases, with 20 bases lying between them. The CDR3 is 15 residues long.